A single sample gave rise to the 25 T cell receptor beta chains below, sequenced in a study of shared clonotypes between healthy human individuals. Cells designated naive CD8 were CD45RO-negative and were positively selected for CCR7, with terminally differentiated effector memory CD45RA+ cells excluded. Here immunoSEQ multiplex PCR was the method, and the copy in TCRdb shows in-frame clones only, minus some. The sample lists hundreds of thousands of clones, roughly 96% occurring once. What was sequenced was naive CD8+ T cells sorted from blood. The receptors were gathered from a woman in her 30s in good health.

For the CDR3, the DNA is TGTGCCAGTAGTATGGATGGCGGCGACACCGGGGAGCTGTTTTTT. Its translation: CASSMDGGDTGELFF. The J gene is TRBJ2-2, the V gene TRBV19; D is unclear. This CDR3 is 15 amino acids long. Trimming removed 3 bases at V and 3 bases at J, with 11 bases between. Germline loops: CDR1 LNHDA, CDR2 SQIVND (reference sequence).

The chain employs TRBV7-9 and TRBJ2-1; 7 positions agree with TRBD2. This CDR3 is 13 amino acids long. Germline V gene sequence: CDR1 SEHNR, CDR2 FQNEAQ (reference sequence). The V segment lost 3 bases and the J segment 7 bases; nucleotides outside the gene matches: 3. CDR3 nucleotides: TGTGCCAGCAGCTTTGCGGGAGAGAATGAGCAGTTCTTC. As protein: CASSFAGENEQFF. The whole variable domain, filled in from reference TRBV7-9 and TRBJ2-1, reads DTGVSQNPRHKITKRGQNVTFRCDPISEHNRLYWYRQTLGQGPEFLTYFQNEAQLEKSRLLSDRFSAERPKGSFSTLEIQRTEQGDSAMYLCASSFAGENEQFFGPGTRLTVL.

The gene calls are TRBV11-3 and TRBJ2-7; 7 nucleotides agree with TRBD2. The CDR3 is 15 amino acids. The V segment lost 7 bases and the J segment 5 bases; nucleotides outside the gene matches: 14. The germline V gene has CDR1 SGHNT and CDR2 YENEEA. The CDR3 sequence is CASTNRGGIVNEQYF. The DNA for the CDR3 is TGTGCCAGCACCAATCGGGGAGGGATCGTAAACGAGCAGTACTTC.

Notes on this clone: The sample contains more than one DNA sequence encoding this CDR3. The CDR3 protein is CASSPSGSSYNEQFF. The CDR3 DNA is TGTGCCAGTAGTCCGAGCGGGAGCTCCTACAATGAGCAGTTCTTC. This chain joins TRBV19 and TRBJ2-1; TRBD2 matches at 8 bases. Germline V gene data show CDR1 as LNHDA and CDR2 as SQIVND (reference sequence). The junction had 3 bases not matched to a gene; V was cut back by 5 bases and J by 0 bases. The CDR3 is 15 residues long.

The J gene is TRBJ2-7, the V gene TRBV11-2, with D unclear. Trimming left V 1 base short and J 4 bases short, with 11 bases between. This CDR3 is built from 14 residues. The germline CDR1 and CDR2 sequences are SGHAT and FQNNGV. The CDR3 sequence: CASSLGDRLYEQYF. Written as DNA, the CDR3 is TGTGCCAGCAGCTTAGGAGATAGGTTGTACGAGCAGTACTTC.

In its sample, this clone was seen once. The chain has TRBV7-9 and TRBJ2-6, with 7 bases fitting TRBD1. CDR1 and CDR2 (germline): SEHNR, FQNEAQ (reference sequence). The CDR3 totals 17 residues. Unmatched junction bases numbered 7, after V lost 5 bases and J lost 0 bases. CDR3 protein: CASSPWTGSSGANVLTF. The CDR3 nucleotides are TGTGCCAGCAGCCCATGGACAGGAAGCTCTGGGGCCAACGTCCTGACTTTC. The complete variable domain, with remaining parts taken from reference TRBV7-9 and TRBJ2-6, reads DTGVSQNPRHKITKRGQNVTFRCDPISEHNRLYWYRQTLGQGPEFLTYFQNEAQLEKSRLLSDRFSAERPKGSFSTLEIQRTEQGDSAMYLCASSPWTGSSGANVLTFGAGSRLTVL.

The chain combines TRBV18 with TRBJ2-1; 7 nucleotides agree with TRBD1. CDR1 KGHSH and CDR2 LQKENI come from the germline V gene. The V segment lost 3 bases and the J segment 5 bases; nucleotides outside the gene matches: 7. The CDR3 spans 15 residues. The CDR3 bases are TGTGCCAGCTCACCCGATCCGGGACAGAACAATGAGCAGTTCTTC. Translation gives CASSPDPGQNNEQFF.

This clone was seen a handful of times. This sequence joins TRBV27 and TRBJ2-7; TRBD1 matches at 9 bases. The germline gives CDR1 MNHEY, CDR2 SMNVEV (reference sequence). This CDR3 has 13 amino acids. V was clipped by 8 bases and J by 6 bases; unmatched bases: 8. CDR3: CASHRGTGFEQYF. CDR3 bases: TGTGCCAGCCACCGTGGGACAGGGTTCGAGCAGTACTTC.

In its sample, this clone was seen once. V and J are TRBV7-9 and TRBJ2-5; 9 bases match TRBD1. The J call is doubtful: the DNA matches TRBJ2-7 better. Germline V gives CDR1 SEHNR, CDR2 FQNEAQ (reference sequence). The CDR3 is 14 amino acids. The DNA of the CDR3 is TGTGCCAGCAGCGCCGGGACAGGGCGGTACGAGCAGTACTTC. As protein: CASSAGTGRYEQYF.

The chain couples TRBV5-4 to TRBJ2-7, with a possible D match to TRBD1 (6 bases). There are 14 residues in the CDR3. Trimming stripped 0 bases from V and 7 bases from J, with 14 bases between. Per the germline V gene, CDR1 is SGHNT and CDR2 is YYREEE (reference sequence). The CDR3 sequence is CASSLDLGAGEQYF. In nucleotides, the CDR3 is TGTGCCAGCAGCTTGGATCTGGGGGCAGGTGAGCAGTACTTC.

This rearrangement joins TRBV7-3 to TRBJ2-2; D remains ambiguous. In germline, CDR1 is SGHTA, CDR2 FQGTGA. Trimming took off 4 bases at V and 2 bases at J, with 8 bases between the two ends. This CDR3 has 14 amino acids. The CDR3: CASSWAHNTGELFF. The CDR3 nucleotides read TGTGCCAGCAGCTGGGCACATAACACCGGGGAGCTGTTTTTT.

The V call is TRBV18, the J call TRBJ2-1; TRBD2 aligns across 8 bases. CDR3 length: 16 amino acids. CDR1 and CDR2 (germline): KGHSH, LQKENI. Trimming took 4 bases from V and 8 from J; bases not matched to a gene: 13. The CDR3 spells CASSLTTSEEIDEQFF. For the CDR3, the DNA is TGTGCCAGCTCACTTACGACTAGCGAGGAGATCGATGAGCAGTTCTTC.

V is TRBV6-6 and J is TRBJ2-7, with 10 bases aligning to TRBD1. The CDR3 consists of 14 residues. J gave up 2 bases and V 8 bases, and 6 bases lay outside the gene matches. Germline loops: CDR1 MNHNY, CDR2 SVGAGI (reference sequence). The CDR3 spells CASGRQGATYEQYF. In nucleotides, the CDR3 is TGTGCCAGCGGAAGACAGGGGGCCACCTACGAGCAGTACTTC.

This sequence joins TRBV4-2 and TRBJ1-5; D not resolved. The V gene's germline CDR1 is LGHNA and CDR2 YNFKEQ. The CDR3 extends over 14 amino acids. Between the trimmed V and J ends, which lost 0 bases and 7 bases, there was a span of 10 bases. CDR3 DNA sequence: TGTGCCAGCAGCCAAGATATCGAAGGACAGCCCCAGCATTTT. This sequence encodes CASSQDIEGQPQHF.

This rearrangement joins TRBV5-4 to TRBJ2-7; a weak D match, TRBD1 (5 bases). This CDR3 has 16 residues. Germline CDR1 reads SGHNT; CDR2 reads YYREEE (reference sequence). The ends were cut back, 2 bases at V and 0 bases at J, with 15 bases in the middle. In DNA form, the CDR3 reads TGTGCCAGCAGCTTTTCGGTGGGTGGGGCCTCCTACGAGCAGTACTTC. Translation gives CASSFSVGGASYEQYF.

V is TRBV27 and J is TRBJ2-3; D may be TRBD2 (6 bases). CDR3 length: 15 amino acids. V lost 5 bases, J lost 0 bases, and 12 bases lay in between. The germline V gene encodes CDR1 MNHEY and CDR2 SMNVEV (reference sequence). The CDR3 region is CASSPGTFSTDTQYF. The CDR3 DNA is TGTGCCAGCAGTCCAGGGACTTTTAGCACAGATACGCAGTATTTT.

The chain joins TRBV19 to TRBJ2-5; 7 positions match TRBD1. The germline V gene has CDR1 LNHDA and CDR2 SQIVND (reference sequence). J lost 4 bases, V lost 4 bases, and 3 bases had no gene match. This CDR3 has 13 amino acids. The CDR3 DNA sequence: TGTGCCAGTAGTAAGACAGGGAGAGAGACCCAGTACTTC. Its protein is CASSKTGRETQYF.

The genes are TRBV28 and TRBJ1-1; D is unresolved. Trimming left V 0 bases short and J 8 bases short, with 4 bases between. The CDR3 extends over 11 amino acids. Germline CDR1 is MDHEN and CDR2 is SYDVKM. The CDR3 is CASSLWPEAFF. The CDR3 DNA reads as TGTGCCAGCAGTTTATGGCCCGAAGCTTTCTTT.

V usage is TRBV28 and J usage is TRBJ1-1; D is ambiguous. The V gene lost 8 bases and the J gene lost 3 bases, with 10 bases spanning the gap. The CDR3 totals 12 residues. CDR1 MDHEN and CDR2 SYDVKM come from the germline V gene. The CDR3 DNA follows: TGTGCCAGCCGCCCGGGATACACTGAAGCTTTCTTT. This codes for CASRPGYTEAFF. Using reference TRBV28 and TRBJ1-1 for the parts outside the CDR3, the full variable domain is DVKVTQSSRYLVKRTGEKVFLECVQDMDHENMFWYRQDPGLGLRLIYFSYDVKMKEKGDIPEGYSVSREKKERFSLILESASTNQTSMYLCASRPGYTEAFFGQGTRLTVV.

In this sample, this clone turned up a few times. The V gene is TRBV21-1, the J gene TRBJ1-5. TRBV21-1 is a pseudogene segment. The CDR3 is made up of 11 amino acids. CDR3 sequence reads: CASSRYQPQHF. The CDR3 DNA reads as TGTGCCAGCAGCCGATATCAGCCCCAGCATTTT.

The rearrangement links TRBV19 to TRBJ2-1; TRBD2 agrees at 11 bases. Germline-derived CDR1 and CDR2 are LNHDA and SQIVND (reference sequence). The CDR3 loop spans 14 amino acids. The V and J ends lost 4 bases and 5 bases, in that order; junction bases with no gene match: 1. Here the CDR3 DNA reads TGTGCCAGTAGTAATAGCGGGAGGGACAATGAGCAGTTCTTC. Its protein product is CASSNSGRDNEQFF.

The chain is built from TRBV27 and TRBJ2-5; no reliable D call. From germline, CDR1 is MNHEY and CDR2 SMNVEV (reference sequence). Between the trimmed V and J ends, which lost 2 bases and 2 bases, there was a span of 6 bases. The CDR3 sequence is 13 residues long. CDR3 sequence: CASSLTRQETQYF. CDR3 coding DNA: TGTGCCAGCAGTTTAACTCGACAAGAGACCCAGTACTTC.

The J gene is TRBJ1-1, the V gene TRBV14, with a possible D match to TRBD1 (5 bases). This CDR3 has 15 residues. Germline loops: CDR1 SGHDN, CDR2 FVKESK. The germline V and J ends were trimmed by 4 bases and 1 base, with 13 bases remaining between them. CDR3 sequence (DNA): TGTGCCAGCAGCCTTACCTGGGGGAGGAACACTGAAGCTTTCTTT. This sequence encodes CASSLTWGRNTEAFF.

CDR3 nucleotides: TGCAGCGTTCCAACTGACCTCCGCTCCTACAATGAGCAGTTCTTC. This encodes CSVPTDLRSYNEQFF. The rearrangement links TRBV29-1 to TRBJ2-1; D is undetermined. The CDR3 is made up of 15 amino acids. The V gene's germline CDR1 is SQVTM and CDR2 ANQGSEA. Trimming stripped 5 bases from V and 0 bases from J, with 14 bases between.

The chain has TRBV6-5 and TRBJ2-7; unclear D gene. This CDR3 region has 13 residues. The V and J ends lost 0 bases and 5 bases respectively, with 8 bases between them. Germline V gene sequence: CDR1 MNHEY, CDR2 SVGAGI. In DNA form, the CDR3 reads TGTGCCAGCAGTTACTCGAGTAACAACGAGCAGTACTTC. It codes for CASSYSSNNEQYF.